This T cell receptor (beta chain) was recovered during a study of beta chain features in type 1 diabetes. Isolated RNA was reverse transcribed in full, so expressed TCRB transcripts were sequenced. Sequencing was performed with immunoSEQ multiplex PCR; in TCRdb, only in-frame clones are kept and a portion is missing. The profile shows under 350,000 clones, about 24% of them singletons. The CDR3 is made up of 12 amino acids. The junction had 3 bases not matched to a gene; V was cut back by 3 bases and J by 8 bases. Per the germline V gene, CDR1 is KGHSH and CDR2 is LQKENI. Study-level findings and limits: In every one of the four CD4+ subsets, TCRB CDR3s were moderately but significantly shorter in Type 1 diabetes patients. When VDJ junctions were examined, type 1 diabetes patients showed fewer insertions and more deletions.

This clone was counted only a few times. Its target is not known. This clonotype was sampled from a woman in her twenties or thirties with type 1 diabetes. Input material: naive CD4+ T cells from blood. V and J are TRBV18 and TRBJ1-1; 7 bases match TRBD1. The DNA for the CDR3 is TGTGCCAGCTCACCCGGACAGGTAGAAGCTTTCTTT. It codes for CASSPGQVEAFF. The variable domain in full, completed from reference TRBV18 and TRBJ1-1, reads NAGVMQNPRHLVRRRGQEARLRCSPMKGHSHVYWYRQLPEEGLKFMVYLQKENIIDESGMPKERFSAEFPKEGPSILRIQQVVRGDSAAYFCASSPGQVEAFFGQGTRLTVV.